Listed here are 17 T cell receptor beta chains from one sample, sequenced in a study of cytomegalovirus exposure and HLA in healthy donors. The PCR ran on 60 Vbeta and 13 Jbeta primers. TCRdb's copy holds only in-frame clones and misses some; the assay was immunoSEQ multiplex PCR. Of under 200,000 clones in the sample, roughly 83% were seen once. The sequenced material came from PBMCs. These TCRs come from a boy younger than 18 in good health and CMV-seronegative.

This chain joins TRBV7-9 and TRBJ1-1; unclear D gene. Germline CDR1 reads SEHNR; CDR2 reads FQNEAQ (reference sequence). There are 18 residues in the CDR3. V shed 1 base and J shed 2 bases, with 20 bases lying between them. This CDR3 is CASSLGAQRIELNTEAFF. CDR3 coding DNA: TGTGCCAGCAGCTTAGGGGCGCAGCGGATAGAACTAAACACTGAAGCTTTCTTT.

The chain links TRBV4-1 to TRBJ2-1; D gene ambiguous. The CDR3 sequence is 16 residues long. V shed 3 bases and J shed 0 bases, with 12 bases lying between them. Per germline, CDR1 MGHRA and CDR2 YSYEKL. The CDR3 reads CASSHPDRSSYNEQFF. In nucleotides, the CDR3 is TGCGCCAGCAGCCATCCCGACCGGAGCTCCTACAATGAGCAGTTCTTC.

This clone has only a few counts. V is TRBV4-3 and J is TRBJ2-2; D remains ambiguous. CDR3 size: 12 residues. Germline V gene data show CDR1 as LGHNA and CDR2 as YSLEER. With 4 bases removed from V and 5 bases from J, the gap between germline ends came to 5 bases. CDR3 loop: CASSPSTGELFF. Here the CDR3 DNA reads TGCGCCAGCAGCCCGTCTACCGGGGAGCTGTTTTTT.

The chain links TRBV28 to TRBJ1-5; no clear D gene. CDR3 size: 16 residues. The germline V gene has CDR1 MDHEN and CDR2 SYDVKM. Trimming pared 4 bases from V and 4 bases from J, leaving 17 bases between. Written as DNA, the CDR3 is TGTGCCAGCAGTTGGAGGGCCTCCCAACGTAATCAGCCCCAGCATTTT. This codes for CASSWRASQRNQPQHF.

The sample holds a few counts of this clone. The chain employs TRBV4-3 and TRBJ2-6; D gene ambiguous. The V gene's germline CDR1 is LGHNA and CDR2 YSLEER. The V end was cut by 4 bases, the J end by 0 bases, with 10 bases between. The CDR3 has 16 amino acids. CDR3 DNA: TGCGCCAGCAGCCCCCGAGATCGCTCTGGGGCCAACGTCCTGACTTTC. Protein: CASSPRDRSGANVLTF.

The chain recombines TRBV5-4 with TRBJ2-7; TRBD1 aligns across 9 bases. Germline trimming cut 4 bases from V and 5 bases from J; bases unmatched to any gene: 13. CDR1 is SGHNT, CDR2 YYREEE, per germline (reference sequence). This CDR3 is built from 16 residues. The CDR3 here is CASSTLQGADGNEQYF. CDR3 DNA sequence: TGTGCCAGCAGCACCCTACAGGGGGCTGACGGAAACGAGCAGTACTTC.

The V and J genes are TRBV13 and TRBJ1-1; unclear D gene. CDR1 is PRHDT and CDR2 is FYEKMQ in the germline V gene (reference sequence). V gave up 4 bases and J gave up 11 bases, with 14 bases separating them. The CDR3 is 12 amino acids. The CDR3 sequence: CASSYNPRVAFF. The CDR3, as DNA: TGTGCCAGCAGCTACAATCCCCGGGTTGCTTTCTTT.

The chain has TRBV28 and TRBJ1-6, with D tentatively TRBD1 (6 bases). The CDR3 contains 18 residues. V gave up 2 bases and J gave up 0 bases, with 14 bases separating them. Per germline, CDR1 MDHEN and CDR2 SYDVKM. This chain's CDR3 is CASSLGAGASSYNSPLHF. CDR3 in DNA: TGTGCCAGCAGTTTAGGTGCAGGGGCGAGCTCCTATAATTCACCCCTCCACTTT.

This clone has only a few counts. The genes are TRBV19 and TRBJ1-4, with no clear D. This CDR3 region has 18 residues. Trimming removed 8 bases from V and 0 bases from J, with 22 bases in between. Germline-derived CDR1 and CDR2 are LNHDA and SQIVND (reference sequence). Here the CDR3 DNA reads TGTGCCAGTGGTTATATGGGCAGGCTCCAAACAACTAATGAAAAACTGTTTTTT. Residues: CASGYMGRLQTTNEKLFF. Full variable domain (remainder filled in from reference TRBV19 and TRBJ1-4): DGGITQSPKYLFRKEGQNVTLSCEQNLNHDAMYWYRQDPGQGLRLIYYSQIVNDFQKGDIAEGYSVSREKKESFPLTVTSAQKNPTAFYLCASGYMGRLQTTNEKLFFGSGTQLSVL.

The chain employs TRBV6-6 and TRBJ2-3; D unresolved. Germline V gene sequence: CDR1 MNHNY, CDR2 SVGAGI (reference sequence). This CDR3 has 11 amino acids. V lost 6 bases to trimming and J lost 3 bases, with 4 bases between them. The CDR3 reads CASSPTDTQYF. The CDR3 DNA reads TGTGCCAGCAGCCCGACAGATACGCAGTATTTT.

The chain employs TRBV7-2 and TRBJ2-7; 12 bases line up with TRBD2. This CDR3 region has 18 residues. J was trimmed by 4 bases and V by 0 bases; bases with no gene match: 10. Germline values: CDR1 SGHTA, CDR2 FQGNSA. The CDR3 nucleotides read TGTGCCAGCAGCTTAGCGCTAGCGGGAGGGCCGTCGGGGTACGAGCAGTACTTC. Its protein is CASSLALAGGPSGYEQYF.

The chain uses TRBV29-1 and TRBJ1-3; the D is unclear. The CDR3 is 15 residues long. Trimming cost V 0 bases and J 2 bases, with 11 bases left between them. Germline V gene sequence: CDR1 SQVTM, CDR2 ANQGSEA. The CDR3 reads CSVEENQVPGNTIYF. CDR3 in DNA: TGCAGCGTTGAAGAGAACCAGGTACCTGGAAACACCATATATTTT.

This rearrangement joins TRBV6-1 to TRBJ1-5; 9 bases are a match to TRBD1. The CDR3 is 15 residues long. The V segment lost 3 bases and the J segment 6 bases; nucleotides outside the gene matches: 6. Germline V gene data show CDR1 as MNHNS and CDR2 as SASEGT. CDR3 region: CASSDRRDRVQPQHF. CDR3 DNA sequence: TGTGCCAGCAGTGACCGCCGGGACAGGGTTCAGCCCCAGCATTTT.

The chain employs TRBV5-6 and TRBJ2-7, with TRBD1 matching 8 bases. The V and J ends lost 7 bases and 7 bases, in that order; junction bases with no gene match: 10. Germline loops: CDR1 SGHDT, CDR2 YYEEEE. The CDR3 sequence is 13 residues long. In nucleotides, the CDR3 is TGTGCCAGCTACACGACAGGGGCTCAGGAGCAGTACTTC. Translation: CASYTTGAQEQYF.

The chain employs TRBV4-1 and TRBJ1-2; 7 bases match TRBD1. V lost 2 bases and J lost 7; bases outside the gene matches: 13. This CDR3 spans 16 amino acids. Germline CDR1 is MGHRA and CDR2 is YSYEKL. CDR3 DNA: TGCGCCAGCAGCCAACCGCAACCCCGGACAGGATCTGGCTACACCTTC. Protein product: CASSQPQPRTGSGYTF.

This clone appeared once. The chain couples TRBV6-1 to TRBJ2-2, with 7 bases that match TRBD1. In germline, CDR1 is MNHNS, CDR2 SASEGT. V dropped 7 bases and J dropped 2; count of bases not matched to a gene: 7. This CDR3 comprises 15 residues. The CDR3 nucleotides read TGTGCCAGCATCAGGTGGACAGGCAACACCGGGGAGCTGTTTTTT. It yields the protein CASIRWTGNTGELFF.

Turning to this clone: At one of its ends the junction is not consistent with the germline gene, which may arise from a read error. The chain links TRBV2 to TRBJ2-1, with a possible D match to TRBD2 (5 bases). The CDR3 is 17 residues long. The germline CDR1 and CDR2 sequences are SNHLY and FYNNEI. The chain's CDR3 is CASSDPLGESSCNEQFF. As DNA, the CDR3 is TGTGCCAGCAGTGACCCCCTCGGGGAGAGCTCCTGCAATGAGCAGTTCTTC.